Below are 26 T cell receptor beta chains sequenced from a single sample in a study of T-cell memory formation after mild COVID-19. A single record per CDR3 protein comes from TCRdb applying MiXCR to the 5' RACE reads. The sample lists 450,000 or so distinct CDR3 sequences, 20% to 30% seen once, with around an eighth in the top ten. The sequenced sample was PBMCs or a T cell subset sorted from them (not recorded which). The receptors originated from an adult woman who had mild COVID-19 (a few samples of this study predate the infection). Cell type and time point are not known.

The chain has TRBV19 and TRBJ1-2; D unresolved. V lost 0 bases and J 4 bases, leaving 6 bases between the germline ends. CDR1 and CDR2 (germline): LNHDA, SQIVND (reference sequence). This CDR3 contains 13 residues. The CDR3 bases are TGTGCCAGTAGTATAGATCACGTCTATGGCTACACCTTC. Translated: CASSIDHVYGYTF. Full variable domain (rest looked up from reference TRBV19 and TRBJ1-2): DGGITQSPKYLFRKEGQNVTLSCEQNLNHDAMYWYRQDPGQGLRLIYYSQIVNDFQKGDIAEGYSVSREKKESFPLTVTSAQKNPTAFYLCASSIDHVYGYTFGSGTRLTVV.

The chain employs TRBV5-1 and TRBJ1-1; possible D gene TRBD1, 5 bases. CDR3 length: 13 residues. The germline V gene encodes CDR1 SGHRS and CDR2 YFSETQ. Deletions cut 4 bases from V and 1 base from J, with 8 bases between. The CDR3 coding sequence is TGCGCCAGCAGCCGGAGGGGGAACACTGAAGCTTTCTTT. As protein: CASSRRGNTEAFF.

This clonotype was observed a few times. The chain couples TRBV24-1 to TRBJ1-2; D uncertain. The CDR3 is 13 residues long. The germline V gene has CDR1 KGHDR and CDR2 SFDVKD. Trimming shortened V by 10 bases and J by 1 base, and 12 bases separated the two germline ends. The CDR3 DNA sequence: TGTGCCACGCGGCGGGGAAGTAACTATGGCTACACCTTC. Translating it yields CATRRGSNYGYTF.

This clonotype was detected a few times. The chain joins TRBV5-5 to TRBJ1-1; D unclear. V gave up 2 bases and J gave up 11 bases, with 13 bases separating them. The CDR3 length is 12 residues. CDR1 and CDR2 (germline): SGHKS, YYEKEE (reference sequence). CDR3 amino acids: CASSLRAGWAFF. CDR3 DNA: TGTGCCAGCAGCTTACGGGCCGGGTGGGCTTTCTTT.

This clonotype appeared a few times. CDR3 bases: TGCAGCGTTGTCGGGGATACGCAGTATTTT. Its translation is CSVVGDTQYF. This chain links TRBV29-1 with TRBJ2-3; unclear D gene. Looked up from germline, CDR1 is SQVTM and CDR2 is ANQGSEA. The CDR3 loop spans 10 amino acids. Trimming took 4 bases from V and 6 from J, leaving 5 bases between them.

The chain joins TRBV29-1 to TRBJ2-2; 7 nucleotides agree with TRBD1. The ends lost 6 bases at V and 2 bases at J; junction bases unmatched: 3. Germline loops: CDR1 SQVTM, CDR2 ANQGSEA. The CDR3 totals 13 residues. CDR3 sequence (DNA): TGCAGCGTCGGGACAGTTAACACCGGGGAGCTGTTTTTT. Protein: CSVGTVNTGELFF.

This chain uses TRBV7-6 with TRBJ2-7, with 7 bases that match TRBD1. V gave up 0 bases and J gave up 2 bases; unmatched junction bases: 4. The germline V gene encodes CDR1 SGHVS and CDR2 FNYEAQ. This CDR3 comprises 15 residues. The CDR3 DNA sequence: TGTGCCAGCAGCTTAGCGATTGGGACAGCCTACGAGCAGTACTTC. This gives the protein CASSLAIGTAYEQYF.

This chain uses TRBV5-1 with TRBJ2-1, with 11 bases lining up with TRBD2. CDR1 SGHRS and CDR2 YFSETQ come from the germline V gene. This CDR3 has 18 amino acids. After removal of 1 base from V and 4 bases from J, the junction contained 10 bases not matched to a gene. CDR3 loop: CASSLLPDPSGGYNEQFF. Written as DNA, the CDR3 is TGCGCCAGCAGCTTGCTACCGGACCCTAGCGGGGGGTACAATGAGCAGTTCTTC.

The chain uses TRBV29-1 and TRBJ2-1; TRBD2 matches 10 bases. The CDR3 spans 13 residues. Germline CDR1 SQVTM, CDR2 ANQGSEA. Germline trimming cut 7 bases from V and 12 bases from J; bases unmatched to any gene: 12. The CDR3 region has the DNA TGCAGCGCGCAGCGGGAGGGCCTTCCGGGGCAGTTCTTC. It yields the protein CSAQREGLPGQFF.

This rearrangement joins TRBV24-1 to TRBJ2-3; 9 positions match TRBD2. V dropped 5 bases and J dropped 5; count of bases not matched to a gene: 4. Looked up from germline, CDR1 is KGHDR and CDR2 is SFDVKD. CDR3 length: 14 amino acids. CDR3 protein: CATSVSGSGDTQYF. CDR3 nucleotide sequence: TGTGCCACCAGTGTTAGCGGGAGTGGAGATACGCAGTATTTT.

This chain joins TRBV18 and TRBJ2-5; D is uncertain. The V and J ends lost 4 bases and 5 bases respectively, with 14 bases between them. Germline-derived CDR1 and CDR2 are KGHSH and LQKENI. This CDR3 has 14 amino acids. The CDR3 sequence: CASSLVPQLETQYF. The CDR3 DNA follows: TGTGCCAGCTCACTTGTCCCACAGCTCGAGACCCAGTACTTC.

The sample holds a few counts of this clonotype. The chain couples TRBV12-3 or TRBV12-4 to TRBJ2-3; TRBD1 matches at 10 bases. The CDR3 totals 15 residues. J was trimmed by 5 bases and V by 3 bases; bases with no gene match: 5. The CDR3 DNA sequence: TGTGCCAGCAGTTTTGGGACAGGGGCTGGAGATACGCAGTATTTT. Translating gives CASSFGTGAGDTQYF.

The V gene is TRBV10-3, the J gene TRBJ2-3, with 11 positions matching TRBD2. The germline V gene encodes CDR1 ENHRY and CDR2 SYGVKD. With 4 bases clipped from V and 2 bases from J, the junction kept 2 bases outside the gene matches. The CDR3 covers 15 residues. The CDR3 bases are TGTGCCATCAGTGGGACTAGCGGGCCCACAGATACGCAGTATTTT. Amino acids: CAISGTSGPTDTQYF.

The genes are TRBV7-9 and TRBJ2-7, with 14 bases aligning to TRBD2. Trimming cost V 5 bases and J 6 bases; bases outside gene matches: 3. The CDR3 extends over 14 amino acids. The germline V gene has CDR1 SEHNR and CDR2 FQNEAQ (reference sequence). CDR3 amino acids: CASSEGLAGVEQYF. The CDR3 DNA sequence: TGTGCCAGCAGCGAGGGACTAGCGGGAGTCGAGCAGTACTTC.

A few counts support this clonotype. V and J are TRBV24-1 and TRBJ2-1; perhaps TRBD1 as D (5 bases). Germline assignment: CDR1 KGHDR and CDR2 SFDVKD. The CDR3 is 13 amino acids. V was cut by 10 bases and J by 3 bases, with 12 bases left in between. CDR3: CATLDSRYNEQFF. CDR3 bases: TGTGCCACTCTCGACAGCCGCTACAATGAGCAGTTCTTC.

The chain employs TRBV6-2 or TRBV6-3 and TRBJ2-5, with 11 bases identical to TRBD1. The V and J ends lost 6 bases and 5 bases, in that order; junction bases with no gene match: 11. The CDR3 totals 16 residues. CDR1 and CDR2 from the germline V gene are MNHEY and SVGEGT. The CDR3 bases are TGTGCCAGCAGACCAGGGACAGGGGGAGCCTCTGAGACCCAGTACTTC. This translates into CASRPGTGGASETQYF.

This clonotype appeared a few times. This chain links TRBV7-3 with TRBJ2-3; 8 bases agree with TRBD1. The V gene's germline CDR1 is SGHTA and CDR2 FQGTGA. V was clipped by 5 bases and J by 4 bases; unmatched bases: 2. The CDR3 covers 13 residues. The CDR3 spells CASSDRGSDTQYF. In DNA, the CDR3 is TGTGCCAGCAGCGACAGGGGTTCAGATACGCAGTATTTT.

This clonotype was counted a few times. The CDR3 loop reads CAISVREESSWDEQYF. The CDR3 DNA is TGTGCCATCAGTGTCAGGGAGGAGTCCTCTTGGGATGAGCAGTACTTC. The chain recombines TRBV10-3 with TRBJ2-7, with TRBD2 as a possible D gene (6 bases). This CDR3 is built from 16 residues. Germline V CDR1 and CDR2: ENHRY, SYGVKD. Trimming took off 4 bases at V and 7 bases at J, with 23 bases between the two ends.

V and J are TRBV24-1 and TRBJ2-7; D unresolved. The CDR3 contains 14 residues. Trimming removed 3 bases from V and 1 base from J, with 9 bases in between. The germline CDR1 and CDR2 sequences are KGHDR and SFDVKD. CDR3 amino acids: CATSDPSDSYEQYF. The CDR3 nucleotides read TGTGCCACCAGTGATCCCAGTGATTCCTACGAGCAGTACTTC.

The V call is TRBV20-1, the J call TRBJ2-1; tentative D call: TRBD2 (5 bases). In germline, CDR1 is DFQATT, CDR2 SNEGSKA (reference sequence). The CDR3 consists of 14 residues. V lost 3 bases and J lost 4, with 13 bases in between. CDR3 loop: CSARARTEYNEQFF. CDR3 sequence (DNA): TGCAGTGCTAGGGCCAGGACTGAATACAATGAGCAGTTCTTC.

This chain joins TRBV6-2 or TRBV6-3 and TRBJ1-5; D is ambiguous. Germline V gene data show CDR1 as MNHEY and CDR2 as SVGEGT. The CDR3 is made up of 16 amino acids. Trimming removed 2 bases at V and 1 base at J, with 12 bases between. CDR3 in amino acids: CASSYRVAGSNQPQHF. DNA for the CDR3: TGTGCCAGCAGTTACCGAGTGGCGGGAAGCAATCAGCCCCAGCATTTT.

The rearrangement uses TRBV13 and TRBJ1-1, with 9 bases that match TRBD1. The CDR3 loop spans 14 amino acids. Germline CDR1 and CDR2: PRHDT and FYEKMQ (reference sequence). Trimming removed 5 bases from V and 4 bases from J; junction bases left unmatched: 5. As DNA, the CDR3 is TGTGCCAGCAGCCCCCGGGACAGGGCCACTGAAGCTTTCTTT. As protein: CASSPRDRATEAFF. The variable domain in full, with the rest retrieved from reference TRBV13 and TRBJ1-1, is AAGVIQSPRHLIKEKRETATLKCYPIPRHDTVYWYQQGPGQDPQFLISFYEKMQSDKGSIPDRFSAQQFSDYHSELNMSSLELGDSALYFCASSPRDRATEAFFGQGTRLTVV.

CDR3 nucleotide sequence: TGTGCCAGCAGTGGACTAGCGGGGTACTACAATGAGCAGTTCTTC. Amino acids: CASSGLAGYYNEQFF. The chain is built from TRBV6-2 or TRBV6-3 and TRBJ2-1, with TRBD2 identical over 12 bases. Germline V lookup: CDR1 MNHEY, CDR2 SVGEGT. This CDR3 is 15 amino acids long. Trimming cost V 5 bases and J 3 bases; bases outside gene matches: 2.

This chain joins TRBV12-3 or TRBV12-4 and TRBJ2-3; TRBD2 aligns across 11 bases. After removal of 6 bases from V and 14 bases from J, the junction contained 7 bases not matched to a gene. This CDR3 comprises 12 residues. The CDR3 bases are TGTGCCAGCAGCCGCGACCTAGCGGGGGGGTATTTT. Its protein is CASSRDLAGGYF.

The chain recombines TRBV7-2 with TRBJ2-2; D could derive from TRBD1 or TRBD2 (5 bases each). CDR1 is SGHTA and CDR2 is FQGNSA in the germline V gene. There are 15 residues in the CDR3. The V end lost 5 bases, the J end lost 4 bases, and 14 bases lay between the germline ends. The chain's CDR3 is CASSGRDRRTGELFF. For the CDR3, the DNA is TGTGCCAGCAGCGGCCGGGACCGACGCACCGGGGAGCTGTTTTTT.

In this sample, this clonotype turned up a few times. This chain joins TRBV5-5 and TRBJ1-4; D is possibly TRBD1 (5 bases). V dropped 3 bases and J dropped 6 bases, with 15 bases sitting between them. CDR1 is SGHKS and CDR2 is YYEKEE in the germline V gene (reference sequence). The length of the CDR3 is 15 residues. In nucleotides, the CDR3 is TGTGCCAGCAGCTCGGGGACGGTACAAGATGAAAAACTGTTTTTT. This codes for CASSSGTVQDEKLFF.